Each of the 18 T cell receptor beta chains below was sequenced from the same sample in a study of cytomegalovirus exposure and HLA in healthy donors. Both 60 Vbeta primers and 13 Jbeta primers went into the PCR. Method: immunoSEQ multiplex PCR; TCRdb's copy keeps in-frame clones and lacks some. The sample lists 200,000 to 250,000 clones; approximately 84% were seen once. What was sequenced was PBMCs. These receptors all stem from a girl aged 2 to 10 in good health and CMV-seronegative.

The chain links TRBV7-9 to TRBJ2-3, with D possibly being TRBD1 (5 bases). V was cut by 5 bases and J by 2 bases, with 14 bases left in between. This CDR3 is 15 amino acids long. Germline loops: CDR1 SEHNR, CDR2 FQNEAQ (reference sequence). The CDR3 region has the DNA TGTGCCAGCAGCCCCAGGGTTATAGACACAGATACGCAGTATTTT. Translated, it gives CASSPRVIDTDTQYF.

In this sample, this clone turned up a few times. The V call is TRBV6-1, the J call TRBJ2-4; TRBD2 aligns across 12 bases. With V trimmed by 3 bases and J by 9 bases, 6 bases remained unmatched. CDR3 length: 15 amino acids. Germline V lookup: CDR1 MNHNS, CDR2 SASEGT. CDR3 amino acids: CASSEASGGASIQYF. CDR3 sequence (DNA): TGTGCCAGCAGTGAGGCTAGCGGGGGGGCTAGCATTCAGTACTTC.

The chain recombines TRBV2 with TRBJ2-1; 7 bases are shared with TRBD1. The V gene's germline CDR1 is SNHLY and CDR2 FYNNEI. Trimming cost V 9 bases and J 4 bases; bases outside gene matches: 9. The CDR3 contains 14 residues. The CDR3 region is CARATRQGYNEQFF. CDR3 DNA sequence: TGTGCCAGGGCTACCCGACAGGGATACAATGAGCAGTTCTTC.

This sequence joins TRBV5-1 and TRBJ2-7, with TRBD2 matching over 12 bases. Unmatched junction bases numbered 5, after V lost 4 bases and J lost 3 bases. This CDR3 is 15 amino acids long. Germline V lookup: CDR1 SGHRS, CDR2 YFSETQ. CDR3 nucleotide sequence: TGCGCCAGCAGCCAAGGACTAGCGGGAATCTACGAGCAGTACTTC. Protein sequence: CASSQGLAGIYEQYF.

The chain joins TRBV6-5 to TRBJ2-7, with 8 bases fitting TRBD1. Germline values: CDR1 MNHEY, CDR2 SVGAGI. CDR3 length equals 13 residues. The V and J ends lost 6 bases and 5 bases, in that order; junction bases with no gene match: 6. The CDR3 DNA is TGTGCCAGCAGAAGATTGACAGGGGACGAGCAGTACTTC. It yields the protein CASRRLTGDEQYF.

V usage is TRBV10-2 and J usage is TRBJ2-1; weak D call: TRBD1 (6 bases). CDR1 is WSHSY, CDR2 SAAADI, per germline. This CDR3 has 16 amino acids. V was clipped by 6 bases and J by 0 bases, with 15 bases between them. The CDR3 protein is CASSRRSDSSYNEQFF. In DNA form, the CDR3 reads TGCGCCAGCAGCCGGAGATCGGACAGCTCCTACAATGAGCAGTTCTTC.

The rearrangement links TRBV6-1 to TRBJ2-3, with 11 bases that match TRBD2. CDR3 length equals 15 residues. The germline CDR1 and CDR2 sequences are MNHNS and SASEGT. With V trimmed by 5 bases and J by 8 bases, 9 bases remained unmatched. The DNA of the CDR3 is TGTGCCAGCAGTTGGGGACTAGCGGCGCCAAGTACGCAGTATTTT. It codes for CASSWGLAAPSTQYF.

The chain joins TRBV29-1 to TRBJ2-7, with 7 bases matching TRBD1. With 4 bases clipped from V and 5 bases from J, the junction kept 2 bases outside the gene matches. The germline V gene has CDR1 SQVTM and CDR2 ANQGSEA. The CDR3 totals 11 residues. CDR3 amino acids: CSVGTGDEQYF. Here the CDR3 DNA reads TGCAGCGTTGGTACAGGGGACGAGCAGTACTTC.

This clone was seen a handful of times. The chain has TRBV18 and TRBJ1-1; D unresolved. From germline, CDR1 is KGHSH and CDR2 LQKENI. Trimming stripped 3 bases from V and 1 base from J, with 6 bases between. The length of the CDR3 is 13 residues. CDR3 loop: CASSPHKNTEAFF. The CDR3 bases are TGTGCCAGCTCACCTCACAAGAACACTGAAGCTTTCTTT.

The chain employs TRBV5-4 and TRBJ2-5, with 7 bases fitting TRBD2. Per the germline V gene, CDR1 is SGHNT and CDR2 is YYREEE (reference sequence). The length of the CDR3 is 13 residues. The J segment lost 9 bases and the V segment lost 2 bases, leaving 7 bases of the junction unmatched. CDR3 nucleotides: TGTGCCAGCAGCTTCCGACTAGCCCAGGCCCAGTACTTC. Residues: CASSFRLAQAQYF.

J is TRBJ2-3 and V is TRBV21-1; the DNA was not used to check the table's D call, TRBD2. TRBV21-1 is described as a pseudogene. The CDR3 runs to 16 residues. The CDR3 spells CASSKAQREGPDTQYF. For the CDR3, the DNA is TGTGCCAGCAGCAAAGCGCAGCGGGAGGGCCCCGATACGCAGTATTTT.

The rearrangement joins TRBV19 to TRBJ1-4, with D possibly TRBD1 on 6 matching bases. The CDR3 runs 13 residues. The ends were cut back, 4 bases at V and 6 bases at J, with 9 bases in the middle. The germline CDR1 and CDR2 sequences are LNHDA and SQIVND (reference sequence). CDR3 protein: CASSRQGHEKLFF. Here the CDR3 DNA reads TGTGCCAGTAGTAGGCAGGGGCATGAAAAACTGTTTTTT.

This chain uses TRBV5-1 with TRBJ2-1; 12 positions agree with TRBD2. Unmatched junction bases numbered 14, after V lost 4 bases and J lost 0 bases. The CDR3 has 20 residues. From germline, CDR1 is SGHRS and CDR2 YFSETQ. CDR3: CASSARPGLAGRSSYNEQFF. The CDR3 DNA sequence: TGCGCCAGCAGCGCGAGACCGGGACTAGCGGGCCGTAGCTCCTACAATGAGCAGTTCTTC.

For the CDR3, the DNA is TGTGCCAGCAGGCCCCGGACAGCGAGCTACGAGCAGTACTTC. It translates to CASRPRTASYEQYF. V and J are TRBV14 and TRBJ2-7; tentative D call: TRBD1 (6 bases). The CDR3 sequence is 14 residues long. Trimming left V 6 bases short and J 3 bases short, with 15 bases between. The germline V gene encodes CDR1 SGHDN and CDR2 FVKESK.

V usage is TRBV5-6 and J usage is TRBJ2-7, with 7 bases fitting TRBD2. Germline-derived CDR1 and CDR2 are SGHDT and YYEEEE. The trim removed 5 bases at V and 0 bases at J, leaving 8 bases unmatched. There are 15 residues in the CDR3. CDR3 in DNA: TGTGCCAGCAGTACAGCGGGACGGAGCTCCTACGAGCAGTACTTC. The encoded protein is CASSTAGRSSYEQYF.

This chain joins TRBV6-1 and TRBJ2-7, with D perhaps TRBD1 (5 bases). Per germline, CDR1 MNHNS and CDR2 SASEGT. The CDR3 is 13 residues long. Trimming took off 11 bases at V and 0 bases at J, with 14 bases between the two ends. The CDR3 DNA reads TGTGCCCTCAGGGTGGTAAGCTCCTACGAGCAGTACTTC. It encodes CALRVVSSYEQYF.

Notes on this clone: The junction does not match germline at one end; this may be a read error. The V and J genes are TRBV7-7 and TRBJ2-5; the D gene is possibly TRBD2 (6 bases). The CDR3 contains 13 residues. Per the germline V gene, CDR1 is SSHAT and CDR2 is FNYEAQ (reference sequence). The CDR3 here is CASSFGGQATQYF. CDR3 bases: TGTGCCAGCAGCTTCGGGGGTCAAGCGACCCAGTACTTC.

This clone has more than one count but fewer than ten. The genes are TRBV5-1 and TRBJ1-1; 7 bases match TRBD1. V was pared by 2 bases and J by 3 bases, with 4 bases of the junction left unmatched. The CDR3 runs 14 residues. CDR1 and CDR2 from the germline V gene are SGHRS and YFSETQ. CDR3: CASSLKTGDTEAFF. CDR3 sequence (DNA): TGCGCCAGCAGCTTAAAAACAGGGGACACTGAAGCTTTCTTT.